This entry features one T cell receptor (beta chain) sequence. Time point defined: pretreatment peripheral blood. Each PCR reaction had synthetic TCR analog templates spiked into it. Libraries were prepared by immunoSEQ multiplex PCR; TCRdb keeps only in-frame clonotypes and omits some of them. Of approximately 56,000 clones in the sample, 85% to 90% were seen once. V lost 0 bases and J lost 6; bases outside the gene matches: 3. CDR3 size: 14 residues. The V gene's germline CDR1 is SGHDT and CDR2 YYEEEE. These data belong to a study of PD-L1 blockade in urothelial cancer. The wider study: The year 2014 saw patients start atezolizumab, 1,200 mg intravenously every 3 weeks.

The rearrangement links TRBV5-6 to TRBJ1-5; 7 bases map to TRBD1. This clonotype was sampled from an older man with urothelial cancer. This sample comprised PBMCs, obtained around atezolizumab (anti-PD-L1) treatment. The CDR3 sequence is CASSLGQGGQPQHF. The DNA for the CDR3 is TGTGCCAGCAGCTTGGGGCAGGGGGGTCAGCCCCAGCATTTT.